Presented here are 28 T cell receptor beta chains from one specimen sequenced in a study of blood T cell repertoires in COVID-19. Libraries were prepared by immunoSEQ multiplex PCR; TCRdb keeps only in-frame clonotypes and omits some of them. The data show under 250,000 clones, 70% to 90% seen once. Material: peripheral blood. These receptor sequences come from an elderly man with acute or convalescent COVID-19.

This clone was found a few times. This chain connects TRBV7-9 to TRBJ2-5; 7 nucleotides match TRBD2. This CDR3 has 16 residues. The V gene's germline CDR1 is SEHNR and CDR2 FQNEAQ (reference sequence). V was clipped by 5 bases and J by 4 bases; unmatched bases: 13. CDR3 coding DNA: TGTGCCAGCAGCCCCTTTGGGGCGGGAGTGGGAGAGACCCAGTACTTC. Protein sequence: CASSPFGAGVGETQYF. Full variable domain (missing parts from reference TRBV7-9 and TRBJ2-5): DTGVSQNPRHKITKRGQNVTFRCDPISEHNRLYWYRQTLGQGPEFLTYFQNEAQLEKSRLLSDRFSAERPKGSFSTLEIQRTEQGDSAMYLCASSPFGAGVGETQYFGPGTRLLVL.

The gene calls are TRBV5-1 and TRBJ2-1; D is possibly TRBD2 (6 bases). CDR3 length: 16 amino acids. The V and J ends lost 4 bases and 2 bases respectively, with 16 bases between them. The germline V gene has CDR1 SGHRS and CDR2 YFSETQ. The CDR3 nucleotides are TGCGCCAGCAGCGCCGAACCAGGGAGGACCTACAATGAGCAGTTCTTC. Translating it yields CASSAEPGRTYNEQFF.

CDR3: CASSSPGTGVGEQYF. Here the CDR3 DNA reads TGTGCCAGCAGTTCTCCCGGGACAGGGGTCGGCGAGCAGTACTTC. The rearrangement links TRBV28 to TRBJ2-7; 10 nucleotides align to TRBD1. This CDR3 is built from 15 residues. Losses at the gene ends were 4 bases for V and 6 bases for J; bases not matched to a gene: 9. Germline values: CDR1 MDHEN, CDR2 SYDVKM. The whole variable domain, remainder taken from reference TRBV28 and TRBJ2-7, is DVKVTQSSRYLVKRTGEKVFLECVQDMDHENMFWYRQDPGLGLRLIYFSYDVKMKEKGDIPEGYSVSREKKERFSLILESASTNQTSMYLCASSSPGTGVGEQYFGPGTRLTVT.

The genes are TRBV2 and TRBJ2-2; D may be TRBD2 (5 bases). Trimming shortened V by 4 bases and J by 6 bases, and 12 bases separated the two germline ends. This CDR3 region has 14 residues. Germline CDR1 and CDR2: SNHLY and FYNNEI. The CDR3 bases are TGTGCCAGCAGTGTAGAGGTCGGGGCCGGGGAGCTGTTTTTT. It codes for CASSVEVGAGELFF.

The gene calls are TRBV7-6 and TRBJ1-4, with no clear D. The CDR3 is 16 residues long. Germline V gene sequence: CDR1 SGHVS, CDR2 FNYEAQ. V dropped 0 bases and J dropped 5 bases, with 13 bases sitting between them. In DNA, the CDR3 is TGTGCCAGCAGCTTAGCGTTCAGTCCGGGAAATGAAAAACTGTTTTTT. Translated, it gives CASSLAFSPGNEKLFF.

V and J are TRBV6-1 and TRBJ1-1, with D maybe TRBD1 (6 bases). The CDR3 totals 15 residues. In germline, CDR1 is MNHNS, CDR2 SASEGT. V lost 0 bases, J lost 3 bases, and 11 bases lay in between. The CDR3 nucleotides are TGTGCCAGCAGTGAAGCGCAGCAGGGGTACACTGAAGCTTTCTTT. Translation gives CASSEAQQGYTEAFF.

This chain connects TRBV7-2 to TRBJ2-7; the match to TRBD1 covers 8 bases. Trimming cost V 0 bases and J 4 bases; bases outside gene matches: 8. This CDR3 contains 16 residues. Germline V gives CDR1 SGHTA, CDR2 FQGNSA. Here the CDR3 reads CASSLASAGGEYEQYF. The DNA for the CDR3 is TGTGCCAGCAGCTTAGCGTCGGCAGGGGGCGAGTACGAGCAGTACTTC. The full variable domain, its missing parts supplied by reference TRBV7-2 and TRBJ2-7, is GAGVSQSPSNKVTEKGKDVELRCDPISGHTALYWYRQSLGQGLEFLIYFQGNSAPDKSGLPSDRFSAERTGGSVSTLTIQRTQQEDSAVYLCASSLASAGGEYEQYFGPGTRLTVT.

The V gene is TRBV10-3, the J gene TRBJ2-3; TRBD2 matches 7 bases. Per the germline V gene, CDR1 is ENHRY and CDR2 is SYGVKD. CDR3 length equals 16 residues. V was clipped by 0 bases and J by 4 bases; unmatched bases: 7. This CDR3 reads CAISESREGNSDTQYF. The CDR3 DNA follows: TGTGCCATCAGTGAGTCGAGGGAGGGCAACTCAGATACGCAGTATTTT.

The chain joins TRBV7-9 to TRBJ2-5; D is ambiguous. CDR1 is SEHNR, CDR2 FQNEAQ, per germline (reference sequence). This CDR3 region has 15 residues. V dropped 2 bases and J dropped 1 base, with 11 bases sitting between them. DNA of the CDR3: TGTGCCAGCAGCTTATCCAGTGGGCTCCAAGAGACCCAGTACTTC. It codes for CASSLSSGLQETQYF.

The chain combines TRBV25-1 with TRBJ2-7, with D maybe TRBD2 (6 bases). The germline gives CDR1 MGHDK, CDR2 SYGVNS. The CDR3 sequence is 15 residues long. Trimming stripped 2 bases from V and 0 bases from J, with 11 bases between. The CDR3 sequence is CASSESLGGSYEQYF. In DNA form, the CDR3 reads TGTGCCAGCAGTGAAAGCTTGGGGGGCTCCTACGAGCAGTACTTC.

For the CDR3, the DNA is TGTGCCAGCACCCTGTCCGGGACTAGACCCTACAATGAGCAGTTCTTC. Translating it yields CASTLSGTRPYNEQFF. The chain recombines TRBV7-2 with TRBJ2-1; 8 bases map to TRBD2. Germline V gene lookup returns CDR1 SGHTA and CDR2 FQGNSA. V gave up 7 bases and J gave up 2 bases; unmatched junction bases: 10. The CDR3 contains 16 residues.

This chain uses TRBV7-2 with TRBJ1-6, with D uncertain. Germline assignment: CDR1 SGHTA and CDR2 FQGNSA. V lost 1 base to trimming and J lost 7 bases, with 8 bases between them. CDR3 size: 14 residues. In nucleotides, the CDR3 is TGTGCCAGCAGCTTAGTACCCGCGAATTCACCCCTCCACTTT. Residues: CASSLVPANSPLHF.

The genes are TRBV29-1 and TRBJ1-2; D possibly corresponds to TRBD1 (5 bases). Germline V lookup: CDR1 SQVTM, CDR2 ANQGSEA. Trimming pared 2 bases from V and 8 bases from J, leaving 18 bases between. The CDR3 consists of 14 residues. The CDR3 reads CSVERGQGNVGYTF. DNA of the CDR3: TGCAGCGTTGAAAGGGGCCAGGGAAACGTCGGCTACACCTTC.

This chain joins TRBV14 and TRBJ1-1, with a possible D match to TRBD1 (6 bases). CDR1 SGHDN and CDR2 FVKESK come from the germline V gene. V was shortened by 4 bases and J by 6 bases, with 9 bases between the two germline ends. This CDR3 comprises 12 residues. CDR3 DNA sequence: TGTGCCAGCAGCCGAGGGGGGGCTGAAGCTTTCTTT. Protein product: CASSRGGAEAFF. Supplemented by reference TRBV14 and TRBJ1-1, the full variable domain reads EAGVTQFPSHSVIEKGQTVTLRCDPISGHDNLYWYRRVMGKEIKFLLHFVKESKQDESGMPNNRFLAERTGGTYSTLKVQPAELEDSGVYFCASSRGGAEAFFGQGTRLTVV.

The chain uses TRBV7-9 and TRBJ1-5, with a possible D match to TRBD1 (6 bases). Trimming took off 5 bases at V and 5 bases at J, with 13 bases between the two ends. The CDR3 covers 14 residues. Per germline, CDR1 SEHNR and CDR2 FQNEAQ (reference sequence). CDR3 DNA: TGTGCCAGCAGCAGGGGGGGGCTTGATCAGCCCCAGCATTTT. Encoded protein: CASSRGGLDQPQHF.

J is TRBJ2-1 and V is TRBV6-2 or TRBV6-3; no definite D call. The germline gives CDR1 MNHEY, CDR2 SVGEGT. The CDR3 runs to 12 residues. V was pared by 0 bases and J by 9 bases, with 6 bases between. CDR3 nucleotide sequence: TGTGCCAGCAGTTACTCAGGCGGTGAGCAGTTCTTC. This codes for CASSYSGGEQFF.

CDR3 bases: TGCGCCAGCAGCTTGGACGGACCCCAGGGTACCGGGGAGCTGTTTTTT. The encoded protein is CASSLDGPQGTGELFF. The V gene is TRBV5-1, the J gene TRBJ2-2, with D perhaps TRBD1 (5 bases). Trimming took 0 bases from V and 5 from J, leaving 14 bases between them. CDR3 size: 16 residues. The germline CDR1 and CDR2 sequences are SGHRS and YFSETQ.

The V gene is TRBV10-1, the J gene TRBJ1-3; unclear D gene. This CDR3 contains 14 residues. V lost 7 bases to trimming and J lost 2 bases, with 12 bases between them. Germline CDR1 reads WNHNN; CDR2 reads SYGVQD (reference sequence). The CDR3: CASTRSPPGNTIYF. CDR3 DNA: TGCGCCAGCACCAGAAGTCCTCCTGGAAACACCATATATTTT.

The CDR3 DNA sequence: TGTGCCAGCTCACCACTCCCCCCCCAGGGCGCTATGACCTACGAGCAGTACTTC. It translates to CASSPLPPQGAMTYEQYF. The chain recombines TRBV18 with TRBJ2-7; perhaps TRBD1 as D (5 bases). The CDR3 extends over 18 amino acids. Germline CDR1 and CDR2: KGHSH and LQKENI. Trimming pared 1 base from V and 2 bases from J, leaving 21 bases between. Filled out from reference TRBV18 and TRBJ2-7, the complete variable domain reads NAGVMQNPRHLVRRRGQEARLRCSPMKGHSHVYWYRQLPEEGLKFMVYLQKENIIDESGMPKERFSAEFPKEGPSILRIQQVVRGDSAAYFCASSPLPPQGAMTYEQYFGPGTRLTVT.

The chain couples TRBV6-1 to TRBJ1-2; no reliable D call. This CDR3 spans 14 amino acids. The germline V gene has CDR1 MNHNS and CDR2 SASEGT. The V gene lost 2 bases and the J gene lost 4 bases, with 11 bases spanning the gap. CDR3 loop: CASSEWEWAYGYTF. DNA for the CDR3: TGTGCCAGCAGTGAATGGGAGTGGGCCTATGGCTACACCTTC.

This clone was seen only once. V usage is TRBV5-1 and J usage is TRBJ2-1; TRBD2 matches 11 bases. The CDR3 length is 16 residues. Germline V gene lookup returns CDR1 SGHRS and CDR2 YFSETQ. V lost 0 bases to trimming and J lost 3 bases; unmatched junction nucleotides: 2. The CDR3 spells CASSLGSGRGYNEQFF. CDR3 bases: TGCGCCAGCAGCTTGGGTAGCGGGAGGGGCTACAATGAGCAGTTCTTC.

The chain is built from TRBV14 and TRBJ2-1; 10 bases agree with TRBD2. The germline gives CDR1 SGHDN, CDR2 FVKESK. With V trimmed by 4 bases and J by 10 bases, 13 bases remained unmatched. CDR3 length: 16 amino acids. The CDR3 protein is CASSPPPSSGRAEQFF. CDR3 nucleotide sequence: TGTGCCAGCAGCCCACCTCCGTCGAGCGGGAGGGCGGAGCAGTTCTTC.

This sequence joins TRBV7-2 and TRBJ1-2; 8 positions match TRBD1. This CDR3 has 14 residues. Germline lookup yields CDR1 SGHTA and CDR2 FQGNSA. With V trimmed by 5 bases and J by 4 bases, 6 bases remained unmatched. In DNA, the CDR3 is TGTGCCAGCAGCAACCGACAGGGGCCCTATGGCTACACCTTC. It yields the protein CASSNRQGPYGYTF.

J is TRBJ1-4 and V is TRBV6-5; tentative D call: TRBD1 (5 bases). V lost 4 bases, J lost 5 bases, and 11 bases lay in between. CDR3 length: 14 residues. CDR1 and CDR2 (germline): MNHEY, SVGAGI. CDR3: CASSSGGLNEKLFF. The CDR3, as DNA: TGTGCCAGCAGTTCCGGGGGACTCAATGAAAAACTGTTTTTT.

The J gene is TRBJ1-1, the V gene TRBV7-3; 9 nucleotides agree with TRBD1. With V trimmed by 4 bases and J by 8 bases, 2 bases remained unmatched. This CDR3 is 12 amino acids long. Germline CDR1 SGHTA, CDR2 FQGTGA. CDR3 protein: CASSSGQGEAFF. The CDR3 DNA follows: TGTGCCAGCAGCTCCGGACAGGGGGAAGCTTTCTTT.

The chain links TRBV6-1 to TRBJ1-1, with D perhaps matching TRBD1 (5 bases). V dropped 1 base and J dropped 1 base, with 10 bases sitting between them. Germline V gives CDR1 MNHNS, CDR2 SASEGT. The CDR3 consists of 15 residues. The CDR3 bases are TGTGCCAGCAGTGAAGGGGGCCGCCCGAACACTGAAGCTTTCTTT. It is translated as CASSEGGRPNTEAFF.

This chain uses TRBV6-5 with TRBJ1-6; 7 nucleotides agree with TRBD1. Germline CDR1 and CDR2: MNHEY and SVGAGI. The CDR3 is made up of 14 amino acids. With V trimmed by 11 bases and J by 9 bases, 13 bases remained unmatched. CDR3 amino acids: CASGRPGGSSPLHF. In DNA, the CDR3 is TGTGCCTCAGGACGACCAGGGGGTTCTTCACCCCTCCACTTT.

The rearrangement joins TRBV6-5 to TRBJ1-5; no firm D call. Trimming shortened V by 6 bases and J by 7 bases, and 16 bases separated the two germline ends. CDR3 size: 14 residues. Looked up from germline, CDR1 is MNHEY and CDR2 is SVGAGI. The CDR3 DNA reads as TGTGCCAGCAGCCTCGAGAGGTCGCGGCAGCCCCAGCATTTT. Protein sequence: CASSLERSRQPQHF.